These 27 T cell receptor beta chains share one sample of origin, sequenced in a study of T cell responses to AZD1222 COVID-19 vaccine. TCRdb keeps only in-frame clones here, not all; method: immunoSEQ multiplex PCR. Of fewer than 120,000 clones in the sample, about 90% were seen once. The material sequenced was peripheral blood, taken on day 0 of AZD1222 vaccination. The receptors come from an adult in good health.

In this sample, this clone turned up once. J is TRBJ2-1 and V is TRBV9, with no clear D. The CDR3 runs to 13 residues. V shed 0 bases and J shed 6 bases, with 7 bases lying between them. Germline V gene sequence: CDR1 SGDLS, CDR2 YYNGEE. DNA for the CDR3: TGTGCCAGCAGCGTAGGGCTAACCAATGAGCAGTTCTTC. Its protein product is CASSVGLTNEQFF.

The chain recombines TRBV5-1 with TRBJ1-1, with TRBD1 identical over 11 bases. CDR1 is SGHRS, CDR2 YFSETQ, per germline. The CDR3 extends over 15 amino acids. V was clipped by 0 bases and J by 5 bases; unmatched bases: 3. CDR3 amino acids: CASSLGGTGGTEAFF. The CDR3 region has the DNA TGCGCCAGCAGCTTGGGAGGGACAGGGGGGACTGAAGCTTTCTTT.

This clone turned up a few times. The chain employs TRBV29-1 and TRBJ1-2; 10 positions match TRBD1. The CDR3 contains 12 residues. Germline assignment: CDR1 SQVTM and CDR2 ANQGSEA. The junction had 6 bases not matched to a gene; V was cut back by 6 bases and J by 8 bases. In DNA, the CDR3 is TGCAGCGTATCCGGGACAGGGGTAGGCTACACCTTC. Translation: CSVSGTGVGYTF.

This chain joins TRBV3-1 (or the pseudogene TRBV3-2) and TRBJ2-7; TRBD2 agrees at 13 bases. This CDR3 spans 14 amino acids. Trimming cost V 4 bases and J 9 bases; bases outside gene matches: 6. CDR1 and CDR2 from the germline V gene are LGHDT and YNNKEL (reference sequence). In nucleotides, the CDR3 is TGTGCCAGCAGCCTAGGACTAGCGGGAGCCAGGCAGTACTTC. It translates to CASSLGLAGARQYF.

This clone was seen a handful of times. This chain's CDR3 is CASSSSSDTQYF. CDR3 DNA: TGTGCCAGCAGCTCCAGTTCAGATACGCAGTATTTT. The V gene is TRBV11-3, the J gene TRBJ2-3; D gene ambiguous. CDR3 length: 12 amino acids. Germline CDR1 SGHNT, CDR2 YENEEA. V lost 4 bases and J lost 4, with 6 bases in between.

The J gene is TRBJ1-4, the V gene TRBV6-5; maybe TRBD1 (5 bases). Deletions cut 6 bases from V and 8 bases from J, with 16 bases between. The CDR3 loop spans 14 amino acids. CDR1 and CDR2 (germline): MNHEY, SVGAGI. CDR3 region: CASRTGSVREKLFF. The CDR3 coding sequence is TGTGCCAGCAGAACAGGTTCGGTGCGGGAAAAACTGTTTTTT.

The genes are TRBV9 and TRBJ1-2; no definite D call. The CDR3 runs 16 residues. V lost 3 bases to trimming and J lost 7 bases, with 22 bases between them. CDR1 is SGDLS and CDR2 is YYNGEE in the germline V gene. The CDR3 is CASSAYQSGGFGGYTF. Written as DNA, the CDR3 is TGTGCCAGCAGCGCCTATCAGTCAGGAGGCTTTGGTGGCTACACCTTC. Using reference TRBV9 and TRBJ1-2 for the parts outside the CDR3, the full variable domain is DSGVTQTPKHLITATGQRVTLRCSPRSGDLSVYWYQQSLDQGLQFLIQYYNGEERAKGNILERFSAQQFPDLHSELNLSSLELGDSALYFCASSAYQSGGFGGYTFGSGTRLTVV.

The DNA of the CDR3 is TGTGCCAGCAGCCCTCGGGAGGGGGCTTCGACTGGAAACACCATATATTTT. Translating it yields CASSPREGASTGNTIYF. The V call is TRBV13, the J call TRBJ1-3, with 7 bases aligning to TRBD1. There are 17 residues in the CDR3. Germline V gene data show CDR1 as PRHDT and CDR2 as FYEKMQ (reference sequence). V lost 5 bases and J lost 2; bases outside the gene matches: 12.

V is TRBV4-3 and J is TRBJ2-1; D may be TRBD1 (5 bases). The CDR3 loop spans 15 amino acids. V gave up 0 bases and J gave up 10 bases, with 16 bases separating them. Germline values: CDR1 LGHNA, CDR2 YSLEER. The CDR3 bases are TGCGCCAGCAGCCAAGATCGGCAGGGTTTTGGGGAGCAGTTCTTC. The encoded protein is CASSQDRQGFGEQFF.

This clone was seen a single time. The V call is TRBV14, the J call TRBJ2-1; D is uncertain. The CDR3 length is 14 residues. From germline, CDR1 is SGHDN and CDR2 FVKESK. The V gene lost 4 bases and the J gene lost 8 bases, with 15 bases spanning the gap. CDR3 sequence: CASSPNLAIDEQFF. Written as DNA, the CDR3 is TGTGCCAGCAGCCCCAATCTGGCCATCGATGAGCAGTTCTTC.

This chain links TRBV2 with TRBJ1-5; no firm D call. Trimming stripped 0 bases from V and 7 bases from J, with 10 bases between. CDR1 is SNHLY, CDR2 FYNNEI, per germline. The CDR3 sequence is 14 residues long. The CDR3 DNA sequence: TGTGCCAGCAGTGAAGCAGGGTTGAGGCAGCCCCAGCATTTT. Residues: CASSEAGLRQPQHF.

The chain uses TRBV5-4 and TRBJ2-1; perhaps D is TRBD1 or TRBD2 (6 bases each). The CDR3 is 14 amino acids. The V gene lost 4 bases and the J gene lost 4 bases, with 12 bases spanning the gap. Germline V gives CDR1 SGHNT, CDR2 YYREEE (reference sequence). The CDR3 loop reads CASSARGRYNEQFF. CDR3 nucleotide sequence: TGTGCCAGCAGCGCCCGGGGGCGGTACAATGAGCAGTTCTTC.

CDR3 DNA: TGTGCCAGCAGTTTAGGCTGGAAGACCGGGGAGCTGTTTTTT. Translating it yields CASSLGWKTGELFF. The V call is TRBV28, the J call TRBJ2-2; D gene uncertain. The V gene's germline CDR1 is MDHEN and CDR2 SYDVKM. The CDR3 extends over 14 amino acids. The ends were cut back, 2 bases at V and 5 bases at J, with 9 bases in the middle. Drawing the rest from reference TRBV28 and TRBJ2-2, the complete variable domain is DVKVTQSSRYLVKRTGEKVFLECVQDMDHENMFWYRQDPGLGLRLIYFSYDVKMKEKGDIPEGYSVSREKKERFSLILESASTNQTSMYLCASSLGWKTGELFFGEGSRLTVL.

This chain joins TRBV11-2 and TRBJ2-1, with D possibly TRBD1 on 5 matching bases. Germline loops: CDR1 SGHAT, CDR2 FQNNGV. The CDR3 loop spans 13 amino acids. Trimming took 5 bases from V and 9 from J, leaving 14 bases between them. CDR3 amino acids: CASSLSTQGEQFF. The CDR3 nucleotides read TGTGCCAGCAGCCTGTCCACTCAGGGTGAGCAGTTCTTC.

DNA for the CDR3: TGTGCCAGCAGCGTACAACAAAATTCACCCCTCCACTTT. Translating gives CASSVQQNSPLHF. The chain has TRBV9 and TRBJ1-6; D is uncertain. CDR1 is SGDLS and CDR2 is YYNGEE in the germline V gene. The CDR3 spans 13 residues. Trimming pared 1 base from V and 7 bases from J, leaving 6 bases between.

The V call is TRBV7-2, the J call TRBJ2-5; a possible D gene is TRBD1 (5 bases). The germline CDR1 and CDR2 sequences are SGHTA and FQGNSA. The CDR3 contains 16 residues. The V end lost 2 bases, the J end lost 0 bases, and 13 bases lay between the germline ends. The CDR3 nucleotides are TGTGCCAGCAGCTTAAGAACAGGATCCTACCAAGAGACCCAGTACTTC. Protein product: CASSLRTGSYQETQYF.

The V and J genes are TRBV7-9 and TRBJ2-1; D remains ambiguous. Germline CDR1 reads SEHNR; CDR2 reads FQNEAQ (reference sequence). The CDR3 runs 12 residues. The ends were cut back, 3 bases at V and 0 bases at J, with 0 bases in the middle. The CDR3 nucleotides are TGTGCCAGCAGCTTCTCCTACAATGAGCAGTTCTTC. The encoded protein is CASSFSYNEQFF.

The chain carries TRBV19 and TRBJ2-7; TRBD2 is a possible D gene (6 bases). CDR1 LNHDA and CDR2 SQIVND come from the germline V gene (reference sequence). Trimming took off 3 bases at V and 6 bases at J, with 15 bases between the two ends. There are 14 residues in the CDR3. For the CDR3, the DNA is TGTGCCAGTAGTATTGGAGGGCGGTCTTCCGAGCAGTACTTC. Its protein product is CASSIGGRSSEQYF.

A word on this clone: This specimen includes other DNA sequences encoding the same CDR3. The rearrangement uses TRBV29-1 and TRBJ1-1; D not certain. The germline V gene encodes CDR1 SQVTM and CDR2 ANQGSEA. Trimming removed 4 bases at V and 1 base at J, with 7 bases between. The CDR3 covers 12 residues. The CDR3 is CSVGQTNTEAFF. CDR3 DNA: TGCAGCGTTGGGCAGACGAACACTGAAGCTTTCTTT.

This clone appeared a few times. This chain uses TRBV5-1 with TRBJ2-2; D gene ambiguous. Germline CDR1 SGHRS, CDR2 YFSETQ. The CDR3 has 16 amino acids. The V gene lost 1 base and the J gene lost 3 bases, with 13 bases spanning the gap. The CDR3 sequence is CASSLWTRRDTGELFF. The DNA of the CDR3 is TGCGCCAGCAGCTTGTGGACCCGTCGGGACACCGGGGAGCTGTTTTTT.

This clone showed up just once. This rearrangement joins TRBV11-2 to TRBJ1-5, with TRBD1 identical over 9 bases. This CDR3 region has 17 residues. V was pared by 9 bases and J by 0 bases, with 12 bases of the junction left unmatched. Germline V CDR1 and CDR2: SGHAT, FQNNGV. CDR3: CARTGTGPLYSNQPQHF. The CDR3 DNA is TGTGCCAGAACCGGGACAGGGCCTCTGTATAGCAATCAGCCCCAGCATTTT.

The chain links TRBV28 to TRBJ2-5; 9 bases are shared with TRBD2. The CDR3 runs 14 residues. The trim removed 2 bases at V and 5 bases at J, leaving 3 bases unmatched. CDR1 and CDR2 from the germline V gene are MDHEN and SYDVKM. The CDR3 reads CASSLGTSGETQYF. Written as DNA, the CDR3 is TGTGCCAGCAGTTTAGGCACTAGCGGGGAGACCCAGTACTTC.

The chain carries TRBV29-1 and TRBJ1-1, with D possibly TRBD1 on 5 matching bases. In germline, CDR1 is SQVTM, CDR2 ANQGSEA. This CDR3 has 14 residues. V shed 4 bases and J shed 3 bases, with 15 bases lying between them. The CDR3 bases are TGCAGCGTTGGCTGGGGCGGGGGGGACACTGAAGCTTTCTTT. This sequence encodes CSVGWGGGDTEAFF. Variable domain in full (rest from reference TRBV29-1 and TRBJ1-1): SAVISQKPSRDICQRGTSLTIQCQVDSQVTMMFWYRQQPGQSLTLIATANQGSEATYESGFVIDKFPISRPNLTFSTLTVSNMSPEDSSIYLCSVGWGGGDTEAFFGQGTRLTVV.

The chain has TRBV21-1 and TRBJ2-1; TRBD1 reflects the table's D call only, with no check against the DNA. TRBV21-1 is a known pseudogene. The CDR3 runs to 13 residues. The CDR3, as DNA: TGTGCCAGCACCCCGGGGCAGGGGAATGAGCAGTTCTTC. This codes for CASTPGQGNEQFF.

The chain recombines TRBV6-5 with TRBJ1-1, with TRBD1 as a possible D gene (5 bases). The germline V and J ends were trimmed by 8 bases and 4 bases, with 20 bases remaining between them. From germline, CDR1 is MNHEY and CDR2 SVGAGI. This CDR3 is 15 amino acids long. The CDR3 sequence is CASSKGQGGGTEAFF. The CDR3 DNA reads as TGTGCCAGCTCTAAAGGGCAGGGTGGAGGCACTGAAGCTTTCTTT.

The chain has TRBV11-2 and TRBJ2-2, with 8 bases aligning to TRBD2. The CDR3 has 17 residues. V lost 5 bases, J lost 5 bases, and 13 bases stayed unmatched. Germline V gene lookup returns CDR1 SGHAT and CDR2 FQNNGV. In DNA form, the CDR3 reads TGTGCCAGCAGCCCAGTGGTCGGGAGGGGGAGGACCGGGGAGCTGTTTTTT. Its translation is CASSPVVGRGRTGELFF.

The chain links TRBV11-1 to TRBJ2-7; TRBD2 is a possible D gene (6 bases). Trimming left V 5 bases short and J 9 bases short, with 17 bases between. The CDR3 is 13 residues long. Germline CDR1 and CDR2: SGHAT and FQDESV (reference sequence). CDR3 sequence: CASSKPPRGGQYF. For the CDR3, the DNA is TGTGCCAGCAGCAAGCCCCCCCGGGGAGGGCAGTACTTC.